These T cell receptor beta chains were read from a single sample in a study of cytomegalovirus exposure and HLA in healthy donors. Sequencing used immunoSEQ multiplex PCR; TCRdb keeps in-frame clones, though not all of them. The sample includes 95,000 to 150,000 clones, around 80% of them seen just once. Sequencing used PBMCs. These receptor sequences come from a man between 50 and 59 years old in good health and CMV-seronegative. Each CDR3 is given with its conserved first and last residue. Fields, in order: CDR3 protein, CDR3 DNA, J gene, V gene, clone size, D gene. The D gene is left open where the match is weak. Clone size is shown for a subset of rows, as once, few, many or a class of expanded clone.

CDR3 protein: CASSLEPGNTEAFF
CDR3 DNA: TGTGCCAGCAGCTTAGAGCCGGGGAACACTGAAGCTTTCTTT
J gene: TRBJ1-1
V gene: TRBV7-6
clone size: NA
D gene: NA

CDR3 protein: CASSEARGSEAFF
CDR3 DNA: TGTGCCAGCAGTGAAGCGCGGGGCAGTGAAGCTTTCTTT
J gene: TRBJ1-1
V gene: TRBV2
clone size: NA
D gene: NA

CDR3 protein: CASSLGTAKNTEAFF
CDR3 DNA: TGTGCCAGCAGCTTGGGGACAGCGAAAAACACTGAAGCTTTCTTT
J gene: TRBJ1-1
V gene: TRBV7-2
clone size: NA
D gene: TRBD1

CDR3 protein: CASSSRDREEIGELFF
CDR3 DNA: TGTGCCAGCAGCTCCCGGGACAGGGAGGAGATCGGGGAGCTGTTTTTT
J gene: TRBJ2-2
V gene: TRBV7-3
clone size: NA
D gene: TRBD1

CDR3 protein: CASSKQGGLQETQYF
CDR3 DNA: TGTGCCAGCAGCAAACAGGGGGGACTGCAAGAGACCCAGTACTTC
J gene: TRBJ2-5
V gene: TRBV5-4
clone size: NA
D gene: TRBD1

CDR3 protein: CAWRTTGRIGNSPLHF
CDR3 DNA: TGTGCCTGGAGGACGACAGGCCGTATAGGGAATTCACCCCTCCACTTT
J gene: TRBJ1-6
V gene: TRBV30
clone size: NA
D gene: NA

CDR3 protein: CASAGQGANEKLFF
CDR3 DNA: TGTGCCAGCGCCGGACAGGGCGCTAATGAAAAACTGTTTTTT
J gene: TRBJ1-4
V gene: TRBV25-1
clone size: NA
D gene: TRBD1

CDR3 protein: CASRKGTGGSLNTEAFF
CDR3 DNA: TGCGCCAGCCGGAAAGGGACAGGGGGCTCCCTGAACACTGAAGCTTTCTTT
J gene: TRBJ1-1
V gene: TRBV4-1
clone size: NA
D gene: TRBD1

CDR3 protein: CASRKQGSTDTQYF
CDR3 DNA: TGTGCCAGCAGGAAACAGGGGAGCACAGATACGCAGTATTTT
J gene: TRBJ2-3
V gene: TRBV6-1
clone size: NA
D gene: TRBD1

CDR3 protein: CASSQTGERNTIYF
CDR3 DNA: TGTGCCAGCAGTCAAACAGGGGAGAGGAACACCATATATTTT
J gene: TRBJ1-3
V gene: TRBV6-5
clone size: NA
D gene: TRBD1

CDR3 protein: CASSEWSGTRNEQFF
CDR3 DNA: TGTGCCAGCAGTGAATGGAGCGGGACTAGAAATGAGCAGTTCTTC
J gene: TRBJ2-1
V gene: TRBV2
clone size: NA
D gene: TRBD2

CDR3 protein: CASSSRRGLNSNQPQHF
CDR3 DNA: TGTGCCAGTAGTAGCCGCAGGGGATTGAATAGCAATCAGCCCCAGCATTTT
J gene: TRBJ1-5
V gene: TRBV19
clone size: few
D gene: NA

CDR3 protein: CASRLAGEEYEQYF
CDR3 DNA: TGTGCCAGCAGACTAGCGGGAGAAGAGTACGAGCAGTACTTC
J gene: TRBJ2-7
V gene: TRBV28
clone size: NA
D gene: TRBD2

CDR3 protein: CASSFARVAGGPRVSNEQFF
CDR3 DNA: TGTGCCAGCAGCTTCGCAAGGGTAGCGGGAGGGCCGAGGGTCTCTAATGAGCAGTTCTTC
J gene: TRBJ2-1
V gene: TRBV7-8
clone size: once
D gene: TRBD2

CDR3 protein: CASSSRTADTQYF
CDR3 DNA: TGTGCCAGCAGCTCCCGGACTGCAGATACGCAGTATTTT
J gene: TRBJ2-3
V gene: TRBV7-2
clone size: NA
D gene: NA

CDR3 protein: CASSQDTGGETQYF
CDR3 DNA: TGCGCCAGCAGCCAAGATACAGGGGGGGAGACCCAGTACTTC
J gene: TRBJ2-5
V gene: TRBV4-3
clone size: NA
D gene: TRBD1

CDR3 protein: CASSSLLGGGLNTEAFF
CDR3 DNA: TGTGCCAGCAGTTCATTACTTGGGGGGGGGCTAAACACTGAAGCTTTCTTT
J gene: TRBJ1-1
V gene: TRBV28
clone size: NA
D gene: NA

CDR3 protein: CASSFGPSGRKNEQFF
CDR3 DNA: TGTGCCAGCAGCTTTGGTCCTAGCGGGAGGAAAAATGAGCAGTTCTTC
J gene: TRBJ2-1
V gene: TRBV7-8
clone size: NA
D gene: TRBD2

CDR3 protein: CASSLILGTGGNQPQHF
CDR3 DNA: TGTGCCAGCAGCTTAATCCTCGGGACAGGGGGCAATCAGCCCCAGCATTTT
J gene: TRBJ1-5
V gene: TRBV7-2
clone size: NA
D gene: TRBD1

CDR3 protein: CASSLGPAPMYNEQFF
CDR3 DNA: TGCGCCAGCAGCTTGGGACCAGCGCCTATGTACAATGAGCAGTTCTTC
J gene: TRBJ2-1
V gene: TRBV5-1
clone size: NA
D gene: NA

CDR3 protein: CASSSRTSQYF
CDR3 DNA: TGTGCCAGCAGTTCGCGGACTAGTCAGTACTTC
J gene: TRBJ2-7
V gene: TRBV27
clone size: NA
D gene: TRBD2

CDR3 protein: CASSSRGGTNTGELFF
CDR3 DNA: TGTGCCAGCAGCTCCCGAGGGGGTACTAACACCGGGGAGCTGTTTTTT
J gene: TRBJ2-2
V gene: TRBV7-2
clone size: NA
D gene: NA

CDR3 protein: CSVEPSYGIETQYF
CDR3 DNA: TGCAGCGTTGAACCCTCCTACGGGATAGAGACCCAGTACTTC
J gene: TRBJ2-5
V gene: TRBV29-1
clone size: NA
D gene: NA

CDR3 protein: CASSLRDRANQPQHF
CDR3 DNA: TGTGCCAGCAGTTTAAGGGACAGGGCAAATCAGCCCCAGCATTTT
J gene: TRBJ1-5
V gene: TRBV28
clone size: NA
D gene: TRBD1

CDR3 protein: CASSLQTLGGREKLFF
CDR3 DNA: TGTGCCAGCAGTTTACAGACTTTGGGAGGTAGGGAAAAACTGTTTTTT
J gene: TRBJ1-4
V gene: TRBV28
clone size: NA
D gene: NA

CDR3 protein: CASSLEAGGALDEQYF
CDR3 DNA: TGTGCCAGCAGCTTGGAAGCAGGGGGCGCATTGGACGAGCAGTACTTC
J gene: TRBJ2-7
V gene: TRBV5-5
clone size: NA
D gene: TRBD1

CDR3 protein: CASSGTGGSQYF
CDR3 DNA: TGTGCCAGCAGCGGGACAGGGGGCAGCCAGTACTTC
J gene: TRBJ2-5
V gene: TRBV7-2
clone size: NA
D gene: TRBD1

CDR3 protein: CAWSVEGGSHEQYF
CDR3 DNA: TGTGCCTGGAGTGTGGAAGGGGGCAGCCACGAGCAGTACTTC
J gene: TRBJ2-7
V gene: TRBV30
clone size: NA
D gene: TRBD1

CDR3 protein: CASSVTGDPGNTIYF
CDR3 DNA: TGTGCCAGTAGCGTGACAGGGGACCCTGGAAACACCATATATTTT
J gene: TRBJ1-3
V gene: TRBV19
clone size: NA
D gene: TRBD1

CDR3 protein: CASSLKGQVNTEAFF
CDR3 DNA: TGCGCCAGCAGCTTAAAGGGACAGGTGAACACTGAAGCTTTCTTT
J gene: TRBJ1-1
V gene: TRBV5-1
clone size: NA
D gene: TRBD1

CDR3 protein: CASSRSAVTDTQYF
CDR3 DNA: TGTGCCAGCAGCCGAAGCGCCGTCACAGATACGCAGTATTTT
J gene: TRBJ2-3
V gene: TRBV7-2
clone size: NA
D gene: NA

CDR3 protein: CASRPGSYNSPLHF
CDR3 DNA: TGTGCCAGTAGACCGGGCTCCTATAATTCACCCCTCCACTTT
J gene: TRBJ1-6
V gene: TRBV28
clone size: NA
D gene: NA

CDR3 protein: CASSVEERGNSYNEQFF
CDR3 DNA: TGTGCCAGCAGCGTAGAAGAGCGGGGGAATTCCTACAATGAGCAGTTCTTC
J gene: TRBJ2-1
V gene: TRBV9
clone size: NA
D gene: TRBD2

CDR3 protein: CASSGTNGDTIYF
CDR3 DNA: TGTGCCAGCTCCGGGACAAATGGAGACACCATATATTTT
J gene: TRBJ1-3
V gene: TRBV6-5
clone size: NA
D gene: NA

CDR3 protein: CSVGGVTVNTEAFF
CDR3 DNA: TGCAGCGTTGGGGGGGTTACAGTGAACACTGAAGCTTTCTTT
J gene: TRBJ1-1
V gene: TRBV29-1
clone size: NA
D gene: NA

CDR3 protein: CASSGIGTSGSYEQFF
CDR3 DNA: TGCGCCAGCAGCGGAATAGGGACTAGCGGGAGTTATGAGCAGTTCTTC
J gene: TRBJ2-1
V gene: TRBV5-1
clone size: NA
D gene: TRBD2

CDR3 protein: CASSPGTSGPQFF
CDR3 DNA: TGTGCCAGCAGCCCCGGGACTAGTGGCCCCCAGTTCTTC
J gene: TRBJ2-1
V gene: TRBV13
clone size: NA
D gene: TRBD2

CDR3 protein: CASSLGQNYGYTF
CDR3 DNA: TGTGCCAGCAGCTTGGGACAGAACTATGGCTACACCTTC
J gene: TRBJ1-2
V gene: TRBV7-9
clone size: once
D gene: TRBD1

CDR3 protein: CASSQGRRGAYEQYF
CDR3 DNA: TGCGCCAGCAGCCAAGGACGCAGGGGGGCCTACGAGCAGTACTTC
J gene: TRBJ2-7
V gene: TRBV4-3
clone size: NA
D gene: NA

CDR3 protein: CASSLVGRAKETQYF
CDR3 DNA: TGTGCCAGCAGCTTGGTCGGCAGGGCGAAAGAGACCCAGTACTTC
J gene: TRBJ2-5
V gene: TRBV5-4
clone size: few
D gene: NA

CDR3 protein: CASSLRIAGTEAFF
CDR3 DNA: TGTGCCAGCAGCTTGCGTATAGCGGGCACTGAAGCTTTCTTT
J gene: TRBJ1-1
V gene: TRBV5-6
clone size: NA
D gene: NA

CDR3 protein: CASSESILASSYEQYF
CDR3 DNA: TGCGCCAGCAGTGAGTCGATTTTGGCAAGCTCCTACGAGCAGTACTTC
J gene: TRBJ2-7
V gene: TRBV10-2
clone size: NA
D gene: NA

CDR3 protein: CASSLALGEQFF
CDR3 DNA: TGTGCCAGCAGCTTAGCGTTGGGCGAGCAGTTCTTC
J gene: TRBJ2-1
V gene: TRBV7-9
clone size: NA
D gene: NA

CDR3 protein: CARSVEYRGSYNEQFF
CDR3 DNA: TGTGCCCGCAGCGTAGAATACCGCGGTTCCTACAATGAGCAGTTCTTC
J gene: TRBJ2-1
V gene: TRBV9
clone size: few
D gene: NA

CDR3 protein: CSVGVSGGYEQYF
CDR3 DNA: TGCAGCGTTGGTGTTAGCGGGGGCTACGAGCAGTACTTC
J gene: TRBJ2-7
V gene: TRBV29-1
clone size: NA
D gene: TRBD2

CDR3 protein: CASGLGGNPYEQYF
CDR3 DNA: TGTGCTAGTGGTTTAGGAGGGAACCCCTACGAGCAGTACTTC
J gene: TRBJ2-7
V gene: TRBV12-5
clone size: once
D gene: NA

CDR3 protein: CASSSRKETGGGRSYEQYF
CDR3 DNA: TGTGCCAGCAGCTCCCGGAAGGAGACTGGCGGGGGCCGCTCCTACGAGCAGTACTTC
J gene: TRBJ2-7
V gene: TRBV7-3
clone size: NA
D gene: NA

CDR3 protein: CASSAPGLAGVNEQYF
CDR3 DNA: TGTGCCAGCAGCGCCCCGGGACTAGCGGGAGTTAACGAGCAGTACTTC
J gene: TRBJ2-7
V gene: TRBV7-2
clone size: NA
D gene: TRBD2

CDR3 protein: CAISDFGTGSTEAFF
CDR3 DNA: TGTGCCATCAGTGATTTTGGGACAGGGAGCACTGAAGCTTTCTTT
J gene: TRBJ1-1
V gene: TRBV10-3
clone size: NA
D gene: TRBD1

CDR3 protein: CASRRTGADTQYF
CDR3 DNA: TGTGCCAGCAGGAGGACAGGGGCAGATACGCAGTATTTT
J gene: TRBJ2-3
V gene: TRBV11-2
clone size: few
D gene: TRBD1

CDR3 protein: CASSSLQTSGSYEQYF
CDR3 DNA: TGTGCCAGCAGTTCCCTGCAGACTAGCGGATCCTACGAGCAGTACTTC
J gene: TRBJ2-7
V gene: TRBV7-9
clone size: NA
D gene: TRBD2

CDR3 protein: CASSRGGGRTEAFF
CDR3 DNA: TGTGCCAGCAGCCGGGGGGGAGGACGAACTGAAGCTTTCTTT
J gene: TRBJ1-1
V gene: TRBV9
clone size: NA
D gene: NA

CDR3 protein: CASSLFPMNTEAFF
CDR3 DNA: TGTGCCAGCAGCTTATTCCCAATGAACACTGAAGCTTTCTTT
J gene: TRBJ1-1
V gene: TRBV7-8
clone size: once
D gene: NA

CDR3 protein: CASSLAGGSGMFF
CDR3 DNA: TGTGCCAGCAGCTTGGCCGGGGGTAGCGGGATGTTCTTC
J gene: TRBJ2-1
V gene: TRBV5-6
clone size: NA
D gene: TRBD2

CDR3 protein: CASARSLADNEQFF
CDR3 DNA: TGCGCCAGCGCCCGTAGTCTAGCGGACAATGAGCAGTTCTTC
J gene: TRBJ2-1
V gene: TRBV5-1
clone size: NA
D gene: TRBD2